This is a list of T cell receptor beta chains from one sample in a study of blood T cells in healthy people across ages. TCRdb independently ran MiXCR on the 5' RACE reads; one entry per CDR3 protein. The table has 890,000 or so distinct CDR3 sequences, 62% seen once. Input material: blood. Source of these receptors: a man in his thirties or forties in good health. Both conserved end residues are part of each CDR3. D genes are given only for firm matches. Not every row has a clone size; where given, it reads once, few, many or a size class.

j_gene	abundance	v_gene	d_gene	CDR3aa	CDR3nt
TRBJ2-1	.	TRBV6-6	.	CASNFPGDGYNEQFF	TGTGCCAGCAATTTCCCGGGGGACGGCTACAATGAGCAGTTCTTC
TRBJ1-1	.	TRBV2	TRBD1	CASTGTGIYTEAFF	TGTGCCAGCACGGGGACAGGAATATACACTGAAGCTTTCTTT
TRBJ1-4	once	TRBV7-9	TRBD1	CASSIGTGEDEKLFF	TGTGCCAGCAGCATCGGGACAGGGGAGGATGAAAAACTGTTTTTT
TRBJ2-1	few	TRBV4-2	.	CASSAHPDYNEQFF	TGTGCCAGCAGCGCACACCCGGACTACAATGAGCAGTTCTTC
TRBJ2-7	.	TRBV5-1	.	CASSLRQSPDYEQYF	TGCGCCAGCAGCTTGAGACAGAGCCCTGACTACGAGCAGTACTTC
TRBJ2-7	.	TRBV6-5	.	CASSYSGPREQYF	TGTGCCAGCAGTTACTCAGGGCCCCGCGAGCAGTACTTC
TRBJ2-7	.	TRBV9	TRBD1	CASSPDRRYQYEQYF	TGTGCCAGCAGCCCGGACAGGCGGTATCAATACGAGCAGTACTTC
TRBJ1-5	.	TRBV29-1	.	CSVVLDGKGNQPQHF	TGCAGCGTTGTACTGGACGGGAAAGGCAATCAGCCCCAGCATTTT
TRBJ2-5	.	TRBV9	TRBD1	CASSVLGQGGYEQNF	TGTGCCAGCAGCGTATTGGGACAGGGGGGCTACGAGCAGAACTTC
TRBJ1-1	.	TRBV4-2	.	CASSLGNRETEAFF	TGTGCCAGCAGCCTAGGTAACAGGGAGACTGAAGCTTTCTTT
TRBJ2-5	.	TRBV7-8	TRBD2	CASSFMAGGFQETQYF	TGTGCCAGCAGCTTCATGGCGGGGGGGTTCCAAGAGACCCAGTACTTC
TRBJ2-3	.	TRBV20-1	.	CSAEGLQADTQYF	TGCAGTGCGGAGGGACTGCAGGCGGATACGCAGTATTTT
TRBJ2-5	few	TRBV7-9	.	CASSLIMFQETQYF	TGTGCCAGCAGCTTAATTATGTTCCAAGAGACCCAGTACTTC
TRBJ2-1	many	TRBV5-4	.	CASSPRSGRSYNEQFF	TGTGCCAGCAGCCCCCGGAGCGGGCGCTCCTACAATGAGCAGTTCTTC